This record covers a single T cell receptor beta chain. It lacks a known antigen. No base-level quality is on record; no much larger clone is a single base apart. V loses 7 bases, J loses 5 bases, and the germline ends lie 15 bases apart. The germline V gene provides CDR1 SNHLY and CDR2 FYNNEI. The CDR3 runs 13 residues from the cysteine to the phenylalanine. CDR3 DNA is the only sequence kept; it has 39 bases, read in frame from the first base. The entry originates in a study of CD8 T cells in Susac syndrome (dated by TCRdb to between 2019 and 2020). Study-level background: The study used repertoire sequencing to test whether antigen drove CD8+ T cell activation and differentiation in Susac syndrome.

RNA was extracted using the RNeasy kit, and about 0.45 to 1 ug of the RNA was reverse transcribed with random hexamers. TCR beta CDR3 regions were amplified with the immunoSEQ multiplex PCR assay covering 54 Vbeta and 13 Jbeta segments. PCR amplification bias was corrected by using a synthetic template baseline for primer optimization and computational correction. Regarding the original processing steps: Reads were annotated to V, D and J genes per IMGT and analyzed with immunoSEQ Analyzer, keeping only productive sequences. Clonality was computed as one minus Shannon entropy normalized by log2 of the number of productive unique sequences. For each patient and control, public and private clones were evaluated among the 100 most prevalent clones. Susac-specific clones were defined as absent from healthy and MS cohorts, around 1,000 published viral clones and other ImmuneACCESS disease sequences. TCRdb handled the public reads itself, with Q25 trimming in fastp and clone calling in MiXCR, and kept productive beta chains. Every entry covers one CDR3 protein and lists the most common genes and DNA from its rows. The V and J calls reflect TCRdb's pipeline rather than the authors' work. In this sample the table shows approximately 100,000 distinct CDR3 sequences, roughly 95% of which occur a single time. The leading ten clones occupy under 0.1% of the sample.

Peripheral blood CD8+ and CD4+ T cells from healthy donors, Susac syndrome patients and multiple sclerosis patients were profiled using high-throughput TCR beta sequencing. Healthy donors were age- and sex-matched controls. Bulk CD8+ and CD4+ T cells were purified by magnetic negative isolation, whereas CD8+ TEMRA cells were enriched by FACS. Blood was collected in EDTA tubes and processed within 24 hours, with PBMCs isolated through density gradient centrifugation. PBMCs intended for TCR sequencing were frozen in liquid nitrogen and were later thawed in a 37 degrees C water bath. Purity of sorted or isolated CD4+, CD8+ and CD8+ TEMRA cells was at least 90%. The full study reports these points: The TCR sequencing and HLA analysis was acknowledged to have included a relatively small number of individuals.

The sequence came from a human donor in good health. This sequence uses TRBV2 and TRBJ2-7; 6 matching bases give a weak D call of TRBD1. Source material: CD4+ T cells from PBMCs. This receptor carries the CDR3 CASMRQGRNEQYF. The sequence in DNA is TGTGCCAGCATGCGCCAGGGGCGGAACGAGCAGTACTTC. Joined to the reference TRBV2 and TRBJ2-7 proteins, this CDR3 gives the full variable domain: EPEVTQTPSHQVTQMGQEVILRCVPISNHLYFYWYRQILGQKVEFLVSFYNNEISEKSEIFDDQFSVERPDGSNFTLKIRSTKLEDSAMYFCASMRQGRNEQYFGPGTRLTVT.